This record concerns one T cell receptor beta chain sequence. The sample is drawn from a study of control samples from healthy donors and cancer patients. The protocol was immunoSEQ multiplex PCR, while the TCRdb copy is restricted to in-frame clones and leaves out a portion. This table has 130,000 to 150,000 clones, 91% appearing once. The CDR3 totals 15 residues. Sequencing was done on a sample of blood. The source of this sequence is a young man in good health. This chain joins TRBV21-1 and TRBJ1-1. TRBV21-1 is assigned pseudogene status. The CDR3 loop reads CASSKRGVPNTEAFF. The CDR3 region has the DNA TGTGCCAGCAGCAAAAGAGGGGTTCCGAACACTGAAGCTTTCTTT.